The sequence of this TCR beta chain was determined in a study of T cells in Graves' hyperthyroidism and ophthalmopathy. The investigators amplified TCR beta CDR3 regions from RNA transcripts. The primer set for the first-round RT-PCR of the TCR CDR3 was HTBI. TCRdb re-called the multiplex PCR reads through MiXCR, storing one row per CDR3 protein. Of hundreds of thousands of distinct CDR3 sequences listed, roughly 14% are singletons. The CDR3 totals 15 residues. Trimming cost V 4 bases and J 1 base, with 11 bases left between them. CDR1 and CDR2 (germline): SGDLS, YYNGEE. Uncontrolled infection, other autoimmune disease, pregnancy or lactation barred patients from enrollment. This clonotype was seen ten or more times.

This clonotype originated in a woman in her 40s with Graves' ophthalmopathy. J is TRBJ2-2 and V is TRBV9; D unresolved. The sequencing input was blood. CDR3 residues: CASSPTGQNTGELFF. The CDR3 DNA reads TGTGCCAGCAGCCCCACCGGCCAGAACACCGGGGAGCTGTTTTTT.